One and the same sample provided the 28 T cell receptor beta chains below, sequenced in a study of T cells after yellow fever vaccination. TCRdb used MiXCR to reprocess the 5' RACE reads, holding one entry per CDR3 protein. The sample includes a few hundred thousand distinct CDR3 sequences, roughly 4.3% of them seen just once. The sequences come from PBMCs, collected 5 days after the yellow fever booster vaccination. Receptors originate from a man between 18 and 29 years old who received the YFV17D yellow fever vaccine.

The V and J genes are TRBV7-2 and TRBJ2-4, with 7 bases fitting TRBD1. This CDR3 has 18 residues. The V segment lost 0 bases and the J segment 0 bases; nucleotides outside the gene matches: 8. Per germline, CDR1 SGHTA and CDR2 FQGNSA. The CDR3 loop reads CASSLAEVTGLAKNIQYF. The CDR3 coding sequence is TGTGCCAGCAGCTTAGCGGAGGTGACAGGGCTAGCCAAAAACATTCAGTACTTC.

This clonotype was seen repeatedly, ten times or more. V and J are TRBV5-1 and TRBJ2-5; 9 nucleotides agree with TRBD1. J gave up 5 bases and V 4 bases, and 6 bases lay outside the gene matches. CDR1 and CDR2 (germline): SGHRS, YFSETQ. The CDR3 consists of 14 residues. The chain's CDR3 is CASSTGTGKETQYF. In nucleotides, the CDR3 is TGCGCCAGCAGCACCGGGACAGGGAAGGAGACCCAGTACTTC.

The chain uses TRBV7-6 and TRBJ2-5; D is possibly TRBD1 or TRBD2 (5 bases each). CDR1 and CDR2 from the germline V gene are SGHVS and FNYEAQ. V lost 6 bases and J lost 5, with 16 bases in between. This CDR3 region has 14 residues. CDR3 amino acids: CASRRDLREETQYF. The CDR3 coding sequence is TGTGCCAGCAGACGGGACCTCAGGGAGGAGACCCAGTACTTC. Variable domain in full (rest from reference TRBV7-6 and TRBJ2-5): GAGVSQSPRYKVTKRGQDVALRCDPISGHVSLYWYRQALGQGPEFLTYFNYEAQQDKSGLPNDRFSAERPEGSISTLTIQRTEQRDSAMYRCASRRDLREETQYFGPGTRLLVL.

In this sample, this clonotype turned up a few times. The J gene is TRBJ2-7, the V gene TRBV18; D is unresolved. This CDR3 contains 15 residues. V was clipped by 0 bases and J by 3 bases, with 12 bases between them. CDR1 KGHSH and CDR2 LQKENI come from the germline V gene. The CDR3 region is CASSPPDSSRYEQYF. The CDR3 region has the DNA TGTGCCAGCTCACCACCCGACTCATCGCGCTACGAGCAGTACTTC.

In this sample, this clonotype turned up many times. The chain links TRBV20-1 to TRBJ2-3; 12 nucleotides agree with TRBD2. With 5 bases clipped from V and 8 bases from J, the junction kept 8 bases outside the gene matches. Germline V gene data show CDR1 as DFQATT and CDR2 as SNEGSKA (reference sequence). This CDR3 region has 14 residues. The CDR3 here is CSASLAGGGSTQYF. CDR3 nucleotides: TGCAGTGCTTCACTAGCGGGGGGAGGTAGTACGCAGTATTTT.

In its sample, this clonotype is medium-sized. V and J are TRBV7-2 and TRBJ2-1; D remains ambiguous. Germline loops: CDR1 SGHTA, CDR2 FQGNSA. The CDR3 is made up of 15 amino acids. The V end was cut by 1 base, the J end by 2 bases, with 9 bases between. The CDR3 DNA is TGTGCCAGCAGCTTAGATCTTAGTACCTACAATGAGCAGTTCTTC. It translates to CASSLDLSTYNEQFF.

This clonotype was seen a few times. The chain couples TRBV24-1 to TRBJ2-3, with 16 nucleotides matching TRBD2. The trim removed 9 bases at V and 5 bases at J, leaving 7 bases unmatched. The V gene's germline CDR1 is KGHDR and CDR2 SFDVKD. This CDR3 is 16 amino acids long. This CDR3 is CATAGTSGGAGDTQYF. The CDR3 nucleotides are TGTGCCACCGCGGGGACTAGCGGGGGGGCGGGAGATACGCAGTATTTT.

The chain uses TRBV25-1 and TRBJ2-5; D ambiguous. This CDR3 region has 15 residues. Looked up from germline, CDR1 is MGHDK and CDR2 is SYGVNS. V lost 2 bases, J lost 5 bases, and 15 bases lay in between. The CDR3 region is CASSEGTDGWETQYF. The CDR3 DNA reads as TGTGCCAGCAGTGAAGGAACAGACGGTTGGGAGACCCAGTACTTC.

This clonotype was recorded at least ten times. V is TRBV6-5 and J is TRBJ2-1; D call uncertain. V was cut by 6 bases and J by 1 base, with 13 bases left in between. The CDR3 sequence is 15 residues long. Germline CDR1 MNHEY, CDR2 SVGAGI. The CDR3 DNA follows: TGTGCCAGCAGCCGGACGGGTACTTCCTACAATGAGCAGTTCTTC. Translation: CASSRTGTSYNEQFF.

This clonotype was detected many times. The genes are TRBV6-5 and TRBJ1-2, with 7 bases identical to TRBD1. This CDR3 region has 14 residues. Germline trimming cut 10 bases from V and 3 bases from J; bases unmatched to any gene: 11. Germline assignment: CDR1 MNHEY and CDR2 SVGAGI. CDR3 region: CATGDREGYYGYTF. The CDR3 region has the DNA TGTGCCACCGGAGACAGGGAAGGGTACTATGGCTACACCTTC.

The rearrangement joins TRBV10-3 to TRBJ2-5; tentatively, D is TRBD1 (5 bases). From germline, CDR1 is ENHRY and CDR2 SYGVKD. The CDR3 runs 13 residues. Trimming pared 6 bases from V and 4 bases from J, leaving 12 bases between. CDR3 in DNA: TGTGCCATCAGGGCCCTTGACAGAGAGACCCAGTACTTC. Its protein product is CAIRALDRETQYF.

This clonotype was picked up a small number of times. V and J are TRBV5-1 and TRBJ2-7; D tentatively reads TRBD1 or TRBD2 (5 bases each). CDR1 is SGHRS and CDR2 is YFSETQ in the germline V gene. The CDR3 is 15 residues long. Deletions cut 0 bases from V and 6 bases from J, with 16 bases between. The CDR3 spells CASSLAWDPIREQYF. In DNA, the CDR3 is TGCGCCAGCAGCTTGGCCTGGGACCCCATCCGCGAGCAGTACTTC. Filled out from reference TRBV5-1 and TRBJ2-7, the complete variable domain reads KAGVTQTPRYLIKTRGQQVTLSCSPISGHRSVSWYQQTPGQGLQFLFEYFSETQRNKGNFPGRFSGRQFSNSRSEMNVSTLELGDSALYLCASSLAWDPIREQYFGPGTRLTVT.

The V and J genes are TRBV27 and TRBJ2-7; no reliable D call. This CDR3 comprises 12 residues. Trimming removed 6 bases at V and 1 base at J, with 7 bases between. CDR1 is MNHEY, CDR2 SMNVEV, per germline (reference sequence). CDR3 region: CASRGPSYEQYF. The DNA for the CDR3 is TGTGCCAGCAGGGGTCCGTCCTACGAGCAGTACTTC.

This clonotype was seen a handful of times. The chain links TRBV9 to TRBJ1-4; 8 bases map to TRBD1. The CDR3 totals 15 residues. The germline V gene encodes CDR1 SGDLS and CDR2 YYNGEE. Trimming removed 0 bases from V and 8 bases from J; junction bases left unmatched: 6. CDR3: CASSVADREEEKLFF. The DNA for the CDR3 is TGTGCCAGCAGCGTAGCGGACAGGGAGGAAGAAAAACTGTTTTTT.

This clonotype was seen only a few times. This chain connects TRBV4-2 to TRBJ1-3; no clear D. V lost 3 bases to trimming and J lost 1 base, with 13 bases between them. The length of the CDR3 is 16 residues. CDR1 and CDR2 from the germline V gene are LGHNA and YNFKEQ. DNA of the CDR3: TGTGCCAGCAGCCAGGCAGGCCTTTCTTCTGGAAACACCATATATTTT. Translating it yields CASSQAGLSSGNTIYF.

The genes are TRBV23-1 and TRBJ1-1; TRBD1 is a possible D gene (5 bases). TRBV23-1 is reported as an ORF; its role is uncertain. V was pared by 1 base and J by 10 bases, with 10 bases between. The CDR3 has 12 amino acids. CDR3 loop: CASSQYGGGAFF. Written as DNA, the CDR3 is TGCGCCAGCAGTCAATACGGGGGGGGAGCTTTCTTT.

This clonotype was counted ten times or more. V usage is TRBV28 and J usage is TRBJ1-6; possibly TRBD1 for D (5 bases). V dropped 6 bases and J dropped 9 bases, with 18 bases sitting between them. This CDR3 is 15 amino acids long. CDR1 and CDR2 (germline): MDHEN, SYDVKM. The chain's CDR3 is CASSPEPGGASPLHF. Written as DNA, the CDR3 is TGTGCCAGCAGCCCAGAGCCCGGGGGAGCTTCACCCCTCCACTTT.

The J gene is TRBJ2-5, the V gene TRBV29-1, with 8 positions matching TRBD2. Germline V CDR1 and CDR2: SQVTM, ANQGSEA. V dropped 4 bases and J dropped 5; count of bases not matched to a gene: 6. This CDR3 spans 13 amino acids. The CDR3 DNA is TGCAGCGTTGCCGGGGGGGACGTGGAGACCCAGTACTTC. It specifies CSVAGGDVETQYF.

In its sample, this clonotype was seen many times. This sequence joins TRBV20-1 and TRBJ2-1, with D maybe TRBD2 (5 bases). Germline CDR1 is DFQATT and CDR2 is SNEGSKA (reference sequence). Trimming stripped 7 bases from V and 6 bases from J, with 16 bases between. This CDR3 comprises 13 residues. CDR3 loop: CSGRDFPANEQFF. Written as DNA, the CDR3 is TGCAGTGGACGGGATTTCCCTGCCAATGAGCAGTTCTTC.

This clonotype was recorded at least ten times. The chain couples TRBV7-9 to TRBJ2-1; D remains unclear. Germline assignment: CDR1 SEHNR and CDR2 FQNEAQ (reference sequence). This CDR3 has 15 amino acids. V was cut by 5 bases and J by 4 bases, with 15 bases left in between. The CDR3: CASSPKDPTYNEQFF. DNA for the CDR3: TGTGCCAGCAGCCCCAAGGACCCCACATACAATGAGCAGTTCTTC.

This sequence joins TRBV14 and TRBJ2-3; D not certain. The CDR3 extends over 13 amino acids. With 3 bases removed from V and 10 bases from J, the gap between germline ends came to 14 bases. Germline V gene data show CDR1 as SGHDN and CDR2 as FVKESK. The CDR3 sequence is CASSQSYPPAQYF. CDR3 in DNA: TGTGCCAGCAGCCAGTCCTACCCCCCGGCGCAGTATTTT.

This clonotype has at least ten counts. V and J are TRBV14 and TRBJ2-5, with D unclear. Germline lookup yields CDR1 SGHDN and CDR2 FVKESK. Trimming stripped 0 bases from V and 5 bases from J, with 13 bases between. The CDR3 length is 15 residues. DNA for the CDR3: TGTGCCAGCAGCCAAGATCTGCCGAGGCGGGAGACCCAGTACTTC. This sequence encodes CASSQDLPRRETQYF.

The rearrangement joins TRBV5-1 to TRBJ2-3, with D possibly being TRBD2 (5 bases). Trimming left V 0 bases short and J 4 bases short, with 15 bases between. In germline, CDR1 is SGHRS, CDR2 YFSETQ. The length of the CDR3 is 16 residues. CDR3 DNA: TGCGCCAGCAGCTTGGGTCTAGCCGTTTCCGCAGATACGCAGTATTTT. Translation: CASSLGLAVSADTQYF. The full variable domain, its missing parts supplied by reference TRBV5-1 and TRBJ2-3, is KAGVTQTPRYLIKTRGQQVTLSCSPISGHRSVSWYQQTPGQGLQFLFEYFSETQRNKGNFPGRFSGRQFSNSRSEMNVSTLELGDSALYLCASSLGLAVSADTQYFGPGTRLTVL.

This clonotype came up a few times. The chain is built from TRBV6-2 or TRBV6-3 and TRBJ1-2; D is ambiguous. Germline CDR1 and CDR2: MNHEY and SVGEGT. V shed 2 bases and J shed 2 bases, with 6 bases lying between them. The CDR3 totals 13 residues. CDR3 coding DNA: TGTGCCAGCAGTTACGAATCAAACTATGGCTACACCTTC. The encoded protein is CASSYESNYGYTF.

This clonotype was recorded many times. This chain links TRBV10-3 with TRBJ2-4, with D perhaps TRBD1 (6 bases). The CDR3 is made up of 15 amino acids. Trimming left V 0 bases short and J 12 bases short, with 18 bases between. Germline loops: CDR1 ENHRY, CDR2 SYGVKD. As DNA, the CDR3 is TGTGCCATCAGTGAGTCATTAAAGGGGGAGAGGAATCAGTACTTC. This gives the protein CAISESLKGERNQYF.

The chain uses TRBV5-1 and TRBJ2-1; 10 nucleotides match TRBD2. Trimming took 6 bases from V and 6 from J; bases not matched to a gene: 6. Germline values: CDR1 SGHRS, CDR2 YFSETQ. This CDR3 is built from 14 residues. In nucleotides, the CDR3 is TGCGCCAGCATGAAGCGGGGGGGCCTCAATGAGCAGTTCTTC. Translating gives CASMKRGGLNEQFF.

This clonotype turned up a few times. The chain couples TRBV12-3 or TRBV12-4 to TRBJ2-6, with D possibly matching TRBD2 (6 bases). The CDR3 contains 16 residues. The germline V and J ends were trimmed by 5 bases and 1 base, with 12 bases remaining between them. CDR3 nucleotides: TGTGCCAGCAGTCCCGTCGGAGGGTCTGGGGCCAACGTCCTGACTTTC. It encodes CASSPVGGSGANVLTF.

The rearrangement uses TRBV5-1 and TRBJ1-3, with TRBD1 identical over 8 bases. CDR1 and CDR2 from the germline V gene are SGHRS and YFSETQ. The V and J ends lost 2 bases and 8 bases, in that order; junction bases with no gene match: 6. The CDR3 is 14 residues long. The CDR3 coding sequence is TGCGCCAGCAGCTTCTCGACAGGGGAACACACCATATATTTT. Amino acid sequence: CASSFSTGEHTIYF. Looking up the rest from reference TRBV5-1 and TRBJ1-3 gives the full variable domain: KAGVTQTPRYLIKTRGQQVTLSCSPISGHRSVSWYQQTPGQGLQFLFEYFSETQRNKGNFPGRFSGRQFSNSRSEMNVSTLELGDSALYLCASSFSTGEHTIYFGEGSWLTVV.